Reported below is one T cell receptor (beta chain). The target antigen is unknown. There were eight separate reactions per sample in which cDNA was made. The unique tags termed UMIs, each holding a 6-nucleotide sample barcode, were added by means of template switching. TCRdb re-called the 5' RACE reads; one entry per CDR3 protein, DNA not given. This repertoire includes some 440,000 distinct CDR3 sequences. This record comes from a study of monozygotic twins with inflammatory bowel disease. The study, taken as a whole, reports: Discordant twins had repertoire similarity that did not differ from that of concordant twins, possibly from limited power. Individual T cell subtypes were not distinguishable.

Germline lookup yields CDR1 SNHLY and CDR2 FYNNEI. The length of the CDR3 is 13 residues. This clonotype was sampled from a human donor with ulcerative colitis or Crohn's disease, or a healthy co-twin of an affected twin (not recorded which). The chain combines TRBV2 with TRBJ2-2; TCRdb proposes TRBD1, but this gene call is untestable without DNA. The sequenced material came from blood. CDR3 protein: CASMRTSTGELFF.